The 11 T cell receptor beta chains below all came from one sample that was sequenced in a study of blood T cell repertoires in COVID-19. The assay was immunoSEQ multiplex PCR, and TCRdb's table has in-frame clones only and misses some. The table records around 330,000 clones, over 75% of them present only once. Sequencing was carried out using peripheral blood. The receptors were gathered from a woman aged 50 to 60 with active or convalescent COVID-19.

This chain uses TRBV7-9 with TRBJ1-6, with TRBD1 matching over 9 bases. The CDR3 extends over 15 amino acids. Germline V CDR1 and CDR2: SEHNR, FQNEAQ (reference sequence). The ends lost 3 bases at V and 7 bases at J; junction bases unmatched: 4. CDR3: CASSFNRGHNSPLHF. As DNA, the CDR3 is TGTGCCAGCAGCTTTAACAGGGGGCACAATTCACCCCTCCACTTT. Supplemented by reference TRBV7-9 and TRBJ1-6, the full variable domain reads DTGVSQNPRHKITKRGQNVTFRCDPISEHNRLYWYRQTLGQGPEFLTYFQNEAQLEKSRLLSDRFSAERPKGSFSTLEIQRTEQGDSAMYLCASSFNRGHNSPLHFGNGTRLTVT.

V is TRBV5-1 and J is TRBJ1-4; 8 positions agree with TRBD1. The CDR3 contains 14 residues. J gave up 5 bases and V 5 bases, and 5 bases lay outside the gene matches. Germline CDR1 reads SGHRS; CDR2 reads YFSETQ. In DNA, the CDR3 is TGCGCCAGCAGGGACAGGGAACAAAATGAAAAACTGTTTTTT. Amino acid sequence: CASRDREQNEKLFF.

CDR3 DNA: TGTGCCAGCAGCTTAAGTAGAGACCAAGAGACCCAGTACTTC. This translates into CASSLSRDQETQYF. The V and J genes are TRBV7-3 and TRBJ2-5, with D unresolved. Germline-derived CDR1 and CDR2 are SGHTA and FQGTGA. Trimming pared 1 base from V and 0 bases from J, leaving 6 bases between. This CDR3 is built from 14 residues.

This clone was seen only a few times. In nucleotides, the CDR3 is TGTGCCAGCAGCCCCTCGGGGGGGACAGAAGCTTTCTTT. This encodes CASSPSGGTEAFF. The chain carries TRBV7-9 and TRBJ1-1, with D perhaps TRBD1 (6 bases). V gave up 5 bases and J gave up 8 bases, with 15 bases separating them. The CDR3 has 13 residues. Germline values: CDR1 SEHNR, CDR2 FQNEAQ (reference sequence).

CDR3 region: CASSRGGYTF. The CDR3, as DNA: TGTGCCAGCAGCAGGGGTGGCTACACCTTC. The rearrangement uses TRBV12-3 or TRBV12-4 and TRBJ1-2, with a possible D match to TRBD1 (6 bases). The V gene lost 6 bases and the J gene lost 7 bases, with 6 bases spanning the gap. The CDR3 extends over 10 amino acids.

This clone was observed once. The rearrangement uses TRBV19 and TRBJ1-1; D possibly corresponds to TRBD1 (6 bases). Looked up from germline, CDR1 is LNHDA and CDR2 is SQIVND (reference sequence). The CDR3 sequence is 17 residues long. Trimming cost V 2 bases and J 1 base, with 17 bases left between them. CDR3 sequence reads: CASSIKGHLRRNTEAFF. The DNA for the CDR3 is TGTGCCAGTAGTATAAAGGGACACCTAAGGAGGAACACTGAAGCTTTCTTT. Full variable domain (remainder filled in from reference TRBV19 and TRBJ1-1): DGGITQSPKYLFRKEGQNVTLSCEQNLNHDAMYWYRQDPGQGLRLIYYSQIVNDFQKGDIAEGYSVSREKKESFPLTVTSAQKNPTAFYLCASSIKGHLRRNTEAFFGQGTRLTVV.

The chain has TRBV11-2 and TRBJ1-6; tentative D call: TRBD1 (5 bases). The CDR3 extends over 14 amino acids. Trimming shortened V by 5 bases and J by 8 bases, and 13 bases separated the two germline ends. Germline CDR1 is SGHAT and CDR2 is FQNNGV. CDR3 in DNA: TGTGCCAGCAGCCCCTTGCAGGGTCATTCACCCCTCCACTTT. Residues: CASSPLQGHSPLHF.

The V call is TRBV2, the J call TRBJ1-1; TRBD1 matches at 10 bases. The CDR3 totals 14 residues. Per germline, CDR1 SNHLY and CDR2 FYNNEI. The CDR3 loop reads CATNRDRGRGEAFF. The CDR3 DNA sequence: TGTGCTACCAACCGGGACAGGGGACGCGGTGAAGCTTTCTTT.

CDR3 loop: CASSVDGKWWETQYF. As DNA, the CDR3 is TGTGCCAGCAGCGTAGACGGGAAATGGTGGGAGACCCAGTACTTC. This chain links TRBV9 with TRBJ2-5; a possible D gene is TRBD2 (5 bases). V was pared by 0 bases and J by 5 bases, with 14 bases between. Germline V gene sequence: CDR1 SGDLS, CDR2 YYNGEE. The CDR3 runs 15 residues.

The chain links TRBV3-1 (or the pseudogene TRBV3-2) to TRBJ2-3, with TRBD2 matching 7 bases. The germline gives CDR1 LGHDT, CDR2 YNNKEL (reference sequence). CDR3 length: 15 amino acids. Trimming removed 1 base from V and 4 bases from J; junction bases left unmatched: 5. The CDR3 region has the DNA TGTGCCAGCAGCCAAGTGGGAGGGAGTGCAGATACGCAGTATTTT. Translating gives CASSQVGGSADTQYF.

The chain employs TRBV6-7 and TRBJ2-5; D unresolved. TRBV6-7 carries the ORF label, with uncertain function. V gave up 8 bases and J gave up 2 bases, with 12 bases separating them. This CDR3 region has 13 residues. The CDR3 DNA reads as TGTGCCAGCCGGAGAATCCTACAAGAGACCCAGTACTTC. This gives the protein CASRRILQETQYF.